Here is one TCR beta chain with its context. Its antigen is unknown. Base quality data are lacking; no much larger clone is found one base away. The data originate from a study of HIV-infected patients and healthy controls (dated by TCRdb to the mid-2010s). For context, the study as a whole: CD4 counts rose modestly but significantly in about 90% of the 16 patients after three months of therapy, yet stayed below normal ranges. Whether deep TCR repertoire sequencing of small blood samples from HIV patients could capture immune perturbation and reconstitution was tested in the study. The CD4:CD8 ratio rose slightly, whereas CD8 counts showed no consistent shift during early therapy. Viral load became undetectable in about 70% of the 16 patients by the second bleed and in all patients after a further year of therapy. Patients lacked overall T-cell lymphocytopenia, and total CDR3 counts per chain did not differ significantly from controls. Overall results and qualifications from the work: Eight alpha and eight beta V genes showed significantly different mean usage between HIV-infected patients and controls. Alpha-beta chain pairing was not determined in the samples. Comparisons were complicated by unequal numbers of distinct sequences between patients and controls, and rare events from HIV-infected data were overweighted by size-matching. Donor HLA types were not determined in the study. Oligoclonality may be reflected in the significantly higher mean Gini indices of HIV-infected repertoires compared with controls. In HIV-infected patients, the apparent post-therapy recovery of the Gini index was not replicated in size-matched repertoire data. The observed differences in diversity were not explained by the slight differences in age and sex profiles between the study cohorts. Healthy control repertoires showed roughly threefold more distinct CDR3s and higher Shannon diversity than untreated HIV+ repertoires. Processing included only sixteen HIV-infected individuals, and this was regarded by the authors as a major limit on how widely the findings apply. Both the Jaccard index and the count of highly shared sequences showed that healthy controls shared more CDR3s between individuals than HIV+ patients did. HIV-associated CDR3s exhibited a significant reduction in frequency during therapy, whereas CMV-associated CDR3s exhibited no significant change, although the majority increased in frequency. Alpha-chain CDR3s from MAIT cells appeared at high frequency in healthy controls but were severely depleted in HIV+ repertoires. The use of whole blood limited sequencing depth and precluded separation of the dynamics of distinct T-cell subpopulations.

SuperScript III was used to reverse transcribe 500 ng RNA with primers targeting the alpha and beta constant regions. Separate alpha and beta chain libraries were made by chain-specific third strand synthesis with multiplexing indices. The protocol used a single primer pair to amplify all rearrangements within a chain, which avoided primer bias, and attached molecular barcodes to each cDNA molecule. Purified cDNA was ligated with T4 RNA Ligase 1 onto a 5' RACE adapter bearing a random hexamer and the SP2 sequencing primer site. Second strand synthesis was performed with Phusion polymerase and primed from the SP2 site, and slow temperature ramps were applied to favor optimal annealing. The 12-nucleotide barcode on each molecule comprised two random hexamer sequences, both introduced before amplification and concatenated. A brief initial PCR introduced P5 and P7 adapter elements together with a second index, and a roughly 22-cycle amplification PCR using P5s and P7 primers was subsequently performed. In total the libraries went through about 29 PCR cycles, after which the libraries were quantified on a Qubit, sized on a Bioanalyzer, and diluted to approximately 4 nM. Sequencing of the normalized libraries was done on an Illumina MiSeq using 2 x 250 paired-end kits. Into around 9.5 ul Tris-Cl, the reverse transcription reactions were eluted following cleanup on MinElute columns. The adapter ligations were run for roughly 25 hours at 16 degrees C, and AMPure XP beads at a 1:1 ratio were afterwards used to clean them. On the authors' methods: A modified Decombinator that output V, J, insert and barcode information was used to process the demultiplexed FASTQ files. Sequences that shared a barcode but differed from the dominant sequence were treated as errors and discarded, and barcodes were clustered at Levenshtein distance 3 and counted to estimate the original cDNA molecules. For downstream analyses, the R packages ineq, vegan, igraph and RCytoscape were used, along with IMGT nomenclature and CDR3 definitions. V gene usage was calculated across distinct sequences, with every TCR tallied a single time to avoid skew from clonal expansion. Within a donor, similarity networks joined unique CDR3 amino acid sequences in every case where two of them were separated by a single Levenshtein edit. The authors compiled published HIV-specific CDR3s (approximately 90 alpha, some 700 beta) and CMV-specific CDR3s (approximately 14 alpha, 253 beta) and searched for them in the repertoires. Random subsampling to size-matched repertoires demonstrated that the decreased diversity in patients did not result from their lower sequence numbers. TCRdb reanalyzed the raw reads on its own, using fastp at Q25 for trimming and MiXCR for clone calling, and kept in-frame beta chains. Each CDR3 protein appears once, grouped with its most common genes and DNA. What appears here as the V and J calls and clone size reflects TCRdb's work, not the paper's. The sample table records some 8,500 distinct CDR3 sequences; approximately 8% of these occur just once. The biggest ten clones account for around 35% of the sample.

Reading from cysteine to phenylalanine, the CDR3 counts 14 amino acids. Only the CDR3 region is kept as DNA, spanning 42 bases read in frame from base 1. CDR1 and CDR2 were assigned from the germline V gene (reference sequence) as DFQATT and SNEGSKA. A distance of 14 bases separates the germline ends of V and J, which lose 3 bases and 2 bases respectively. Since whole blood was used without any cell fractionation, the repertoire reflected all peripheral T cells in unsorted form. For RNA extraction, an approximately 2.3 ml sample of peripheral blood was drawn into Tempus tubes. The first sixteen eligible patients were processed from the enrolled HIV-infected adults, who had not yet received antiretroviral therapy and were about to begin treatment. Enrollment excluded patients who had febrile or AIDS-related illness, tumors, hepatitis B or C coinfection, immunomodulatory therapy, recent vaccination or treatment interruptions. Residual genomic DNA was removed with the TURBO-DNase kit and globin mRNA was depleted with GLOBINclear. Pretreatment blood from HIV-infected patients was collected just before antiretroviral therapy was started.

The material was blood, obtained before antiretroviral therapy. The chain uses TRBV20-1 and TRBJ2-7; the D gene assignment is perhaps TRBD1 or TRBD2, with each matching 5 bases. This clonotype was sampled from an adult with HIV infection. The donor label of this sample is uncertain. The CDR3 region reads CSASGAGFAYEQYF. The DNA sequence reads TGCAGTGCTAGCGGGGCAGGGTTCGCCTACGAGCAGTACTTC.